This T cell receptor beta chain was identified during a study of shared clonotypes between healthy human individuals. Notes on the study in general: Though the depth was large, rarefaction showed that sorted-subset sequencing was incomplete. Clonotype sharing among donors likely depends on sequencing depth.

CD4+ cells yielded CD45RA+ naive and CD45RA-negative memory subsets. Each subset's genomic DNA was shared equally among a number of immunoSEQ plates. Sequencing used immunoSEQ multiplex PCR; TCRdb keeps in-frame clones, though not all of them. This sample has about 1.1 million clones, with approximately 80% found just once. About this clone: Its antigen is not identified.

This clonotype was sampled from a man younger than 35 in good health. Some clones in this sample may be carry-over from other donors' samples. Material: memory CD4+ T cells from PBMCs. This sample's subset: CD45RA-negative fraction.

The CDR3 spells CASSPDRNQPQHF. CDR3 bases: TGTGCCAGCAGCCCAGACAGAAATCAGCCCCAGCATTTT. This chain links TRBV5-4 with TRBJ1-5; maybe TRBD1 (5 bases). Germline loops: CDR1 SGHNT, CDR2 YYREEE (reference sequence). Trimming took off 4 bases at V and 4 bases at J, with 9 bases between the two ends. This CDR3 region has 13 residues.